These 25 T cell receptor beta chains came from one sample sequenced in a study of blood T cells in healthy people across ages. A sample-barcoded 5' primer and a J-beta primer mix were used in a second PCR of roughly 7 to 11 cycles. TCRdb ran MiXCR on the 5' RACE reads and lists one entry per CDR3 protein. Seen here are 700,000 to 800,000 distinct CDR3 sequences, roughly 45% observed once, and the top ten hold about 20%. Sequencing used blood. The receptors come from an older woman in good health.

The J gene is TRBJ2-1, the V gene TRBV18; weak D call: TRBD1 (5 bases). CDR1 and CDR2 from the germline V gene are KGHSH and LQKENI. The CDR3 runs to 14 residues. V was cut by 2 bases and J by 3 bases, with 8 bases left in between. CDR3 sequence reads: CASSPKTDYNEQFF. As DNA, the CDR3 is TGTGCCAGCTCACCAAAGACAGACTACAATGAGCAGTTCTTC.

The rearrangement uses TRBV3-1 and TRBJ2-3, with D possibly TRBD2 on 6 matching bases. V was trimmed by 3 bases and J by 4 bases, leaving 11 bases between them. Germline values: CDR1 LGHDT, CDR2 YNNKEL (reference sequence). The CDR3 spans 14 residues. The CDR3 reads CASSQAGSSDTQYF. The CDR3 DNA is TGTGCCAGCAGCCAGGCGGGGAGCTCAGATACGCAGTATTTT.

Remarks on this clonotype: Germline and junction disagree at one end, which may indicate a read error. This chain uses TRBV11-2 with TRBJ2-1, with D perhaps TRBD2 (5 bases). Germline loops: CDR1 SGHAT, CDR2 FQNNGV. The CDR3 runs to 14 residues. DNA for the CDR3: TGTGCCAGCGTAGGCGGACTGGGATACAATGGGCAGTTCTTC. Residues: CASVGGLGYNGQFF.

This chain links TRBV9 with TRBJ2-1, with 11 bases matching TRBD2. Trimming at V came to 0 bases and at J to 4 bases, leaving 9 bases not matched to a gene. The CDR3 contains 18 residues. CDR1 and CDR2 from the germline V gene are SGDLS and YYNGEE. The CDR3 is CASSVELAGGPSYNEQFF. CDR3 coding DNA: TGTGCCAGCAGCGTAGAGCTAGCGGGGGGTCCCAGTTACAATGAGCAGTTCTTC.

This chain connects TRBV20-1 to TRBJ2-5; 14 bases are a match to TRBD2. The CDR3 has 20 amino acids. Germline V lookup: CDR1 DFQATT, CDR2 SNEGSKA (reference sequence). V shed 6 bases, J shed 4 bases, and the junction held 22 bases outside the gene matches. The CDR3 DNA is TGCAGTGCCCTCGGGACTAGCGGGGGAGGGTCCTTATTGTCGGCAGAGACCCAGTACTTC. This sequence encodes CSALGTSGGGSLLSAETQYF.

The V gene is TRBV29-1, the J gene TRBJ2-5; 9 nucleotides align to TRBD1. The germline V gene encodes CDR1 SQVTM and CDR2 ANQGSEA. Trimming cost V 5 bases and J 5 bases; bases outside gene matches: 9. The CDR3 loop spans 14 amino acids. The CDR3 DNA follows: TGCAGCGTTAAACGGACAGGGGCCATTGAGACCCAGTACTTC. Translation gives CSVKRTGAIETQYF.

This clonotype was detected only a few times. The genes are TRBV29-1 and TRBJ2-5; 11 bases are a match to TRBD2. The V segment lost 4 bases and the J segment 11 bases; nucleotides outside the gene matches: 6. This CDR3 is built from 12 residues. The V gene's germline CDR1 is SQVTM and CDR2 ANQGSEA. The CDR3 DNA reads TGCAGCGTTGGACTAGCGGGAATGGAGCAGTACTTC. Translation: CSVGLAGMEQYF.

The chain recombines TRBV10-3 with TRBJ2-5; 9 nucleotides match TRBD2. J lost 5 bases, V lost 0 bases, and 7 bases had no gene match. Germline V CDR1 and CDR2: ENHRY, SYGVKD. The CDR3 has 16 amino acids. The CDR3 region has the DNA TGTGCCATCAGTGAGTCGGGCCTAGCGGGAAGGGAGACCCAGTACTTC. Its translation is CAISESGLAGRETQYF.

The chain has TRBV12-3 or TRBV12-4 and TRBJ2-5; either TRBD1 or TRBD2 may fit D (6 bases each). The CDR3 consists of 15 residues. V lost 2 bases and J lost 4, with 14 bases in between. DNA for the CDR3: TGTGCCAGCAGTTTATGGGGGGCCAGGGGAGAGACCCAGTACTTC. It specifies CASSLWGARGETQYF.

The chain uses TRBV2 and TRBJ1-1, with TRBD1 matching 7 bases. CDR1 and CDR2 from the germline V gene are SNHLY and FYNNEI. The V and J ends lost 8 bases and 1 base, in that order; junction bases with no gene match: 10. CDR3 length: 15 residues. CDR3 amino acids: CASLKTGTENTEAFF. CDR3 DNA: TGTGCCAGCTTAAAGACCGGGACAGAGAACACTGAAGCTTTCTTT.

The J gene is TRBJ2-3, the V gene TRBV3-1, with a possible D match to TRBD1 (7 bases). This CDR3 has 16 residues. Germline V CDR1 and CDR2: LGHDT, YNNKEL (reference sequence). The ends were cut back, 4 bases at V and 5 bases at J, with 19 bases in the middle. In nucleotides, the CDR3 is TGTGCCAGCAGCCTTCCAGGAGGGGGCGGAGAAGATACGCAGTATTTT. As protein: CASSLPGGGGEDTQYF.

This clonotype turned up a few times. The V call is TRBV6-2 or TRBV6-3, the J call TRBJ2-1; possibly TRBD2 for D (6 bases). Trimming took 6 bases from V and 7 from J, leaving 16 bases between them. The CDR3 has 14 amino acids. From germline, CDR1 is MNHEY and CDR2 SVGEGT. As DNA, the CDR3 is TGTGCCAGCAGAGGTGGAGGGCCGGGGAATGAGCAGTTCTTC. It yields the protein CASRGGGPGNEQFF.

This clonotype was counted between two and nine times. The chain recombines TRBV7-9 with TRBJ2-7; 8 nucleotides agree with TRBD2. The junction had 3 bases not matched to a gene; V was cut back by 5 bases and J by 6 bases. The germline CDR1 and CDR2 sequences are SEHNR and FQNEAQ (reference sequence). The CDR3 has 12 residues. The CDR3 protein is CASSTGGGEQYF. The CDR3, as DNA: TGTGCCAGCAGCACCGGGGGGGGCGAGCAGTACTTC.

The rearrangement uses TRBV10-3 and TRBJ2-3; the D gene is possibly TRBD1 (6 bases). Germline CDR1 ENHRY, CDR2 SYGVKD. The CDR3 has 14 amino acids. Trimming cost V 6 bases and J 3 bases, with 13 bases left between them. The CDR3 nucleotides are TGTGCCATCAGGAGAGGGGGATCGACAGATACGCAGTATTTT. This translates into CAIRRGGSTDTQYF.

This clonotype came up many times. The chain joins TRBV29-1 to TRBJ2-5; D gene uncertain. Germline V gene lookup returns CDR1 SQVTM and CDR2 ANQGSEA. Trimming removed 3 bases from V and 4 bases from J, with 12 bases in between. This CDR3 has 13 amino acids. CDR3 in DNA: TGCAGCGTTGAGACTTTGGCAGCAGAGACCCAGTACTTC. Protein product: CSVETLAAETQYF.

This clonotype showed up many times. The chain combines TRBV7-2 with TRBJ1-4, with 7 bases fitting TRBD1. The CDR3 covers 16 residues. J gave up 7 bases and V 0 bases, and 8 bases lay outside the gene matches. CDR1 and CDR2 from the germline V gene are SGHTA and FQGNSA. This CDR3 reads CASSLAAGGWGEKLFF. CDR3 nucleotide sequence: TGTGCCAGCAGCTTAGCGGCAGGGGGTTGGGGTGAAAAACTGTTTTTT.

The V and J genes are TRBV6-1 and TRBJ1-4, with D uncertain. Germline-derived CDR1 and CDR2 are MNHNS and SASEGT. This CDR3 region has 13 residues. Trimming took off 10 bases at V and 8 bases at J, with 17 bases between the two ends. CDR3 sequence reads: CAISPGEREKLFF. CDR3 DNA: TGTGCCATTTCGCCGGGAGAGAGGGAAAAACTGTTTTTT.

The V call is TRBV12-3 or TRBV12-4, the J call TRBJ1-1, with 7 bases lining up with TRBD1. Losses at the gene ends were 7 bases for V and 4 bases for J; bases not matched to a gene: 6. CDR3 length equals 13 residues. The CDR3 protein is CASMGQRGTEAFF. The CDR3 nucleotides read TGTGCCAGCATGGGACAGAGGGGCACTGAAGCTTTCTTT.

The table lists this clonotype with a few counts. The V gene is TRBV12-3 or TRBV12-4, the J gene TRBJ2-5; possible D gene TRBD1, 7 bases. Deletions cut 5 bases from V and 4 bases from J, with 20 bases between. The CDR3 consists of 16 residues. In DNA, the CDR3 is TGTGCCAGCAGTCCCCGCCCGGGGCAGGGGGGAGAGACCCAGTACTTC. Translating it yields CASSPRPGQGGETQYF.

The chain is built from TRBV28 and TRBJ2-1; TRBD2 agrees at 12 bases. Near its end, the DNA agrees better with TRBJ2-7, so the J call may be wrong. This CDR3 comprises 17 residues. Germline-derived CDR1 and CDR2 are MDHEN and SYDVKM. In DNA, the CDR3 is TGTGCCAGCAGTTCACTTTGGACTAGCGGGATCTACAATGAGCAGTACTTC. This sequence encodes CASSSLWTSGIYNEQYF.

The genes are TRBV21-1 and TRBJ2-2; the D segment call TRBD2 is taken from the table without a DNA check. TRBV21-1 is a pseudogene. The CDR3 contains 17 residues. The CDR3 sequence is CASSKERAGGRTGELFF. The CDR3 DNA is TGTGCCAGCAGCAAAGAGAGAGCGGGAGGGCGAACCGGGGAGCTGTTTTTT.

The V and J genes are TRBV6-1 and TRBJ2-7; D is tentatively TRBD1 or TRBD2 (6 bases each). CDR3 length equals 16 residues. Trimming took off 6 bases at V and 12 bases at J, with 30 bases between the two ends. Germline CDR1 is MNHNS and CDR2 is SASEGT. The CDR3 sequence: CASSPGGLGAKNIRYF. Written as DNA, the CDR3 is TGTGCCAGCAGCCCCGGAGGGTTGGGGGCCAAAAACATTCGGTACTTC.

V usage is TRBV20-1 and J usage is TRBJ2-3; D is unresolved. Trimming pared 1 base from V and 2 bases from J, leaving 7 bases between. The CDR3 has 13 residues. The germline CDR1 and CDR2 sequences are DFQATT and SNEGSKA (reference sequence). CDR3 residues: CSARGYYTDTQYF. The DNA for the CDR3 is TGCAGTGCTAGAGGGTACTACACAGATACGCAGTATTTT.

The chain recombines TRBV7-8 with TRBJ2-1; 7 positions agree with TRBD2. V lost 7 bases, J lost 4 bases, and 7 bases stayed unmatched. Germline values: CDR1 SGHVS, CDR2 FQNEAQ. This CDR3 region has 14 residues. In DNA, the CDR3 is TGTGCCAGCAAAGGGGCTAGCGGTTACAATGAGCAGTTCTTC. Amino acids: CASKGASGYNEQFF.

This clonotype has a handful of counts. The rearrangement joins TRBV18 to TRBJ2-7; no definite D call. Germline CDR1 and CDR2: KGHSH and LQKENI. This CDR3 spans 17 amino acids. Trimming took 3 bases from V and 0 from J, leaving 18 bases between them. CDR3 coding DNA: TGTGCCAGCTCACCCGATGGTGTGGTTTCGAGCTCCTACGAGCAGTACTTC. Translation gives CASSPDGVVSSSYEQYF. Complete variable domain (other parts from reference TRBV18 and TRBJ2-7): NAGVMQNPRHLVRRRGQEARLRCSPMKGHSHVYWYRQLPEEGLKFMVYLQKENIIDESGMPKERFSAEFPKEGPSILRIQQVVRGDSAAYFCASSPDGVVSSSYEQYFGPGTRLTVT.